Listed below are T cell receptor beta chains from one sample, sequenced in a study of cytomegalovirus exposure and HLA in healthy donors. TCRdb's table, derived via immunoSEQ multiplex PCR, lists solely in-frame clones and lacks some. Altogether 90,000 or so clones are present, approximately 96% being singletons, with the ten largest covering less than 0.8%. Sequences were obtained from PBMCs. All receptors come from a man between 18 and 35 years old in good health and CMV-seronegative. Each CDR3 is given without its conserved first and last residue. The order of the fields is V gene, CDR3 protein.

>TRBV5-1
ASSLTRTGGNEKLF
>TRBV30
AWSSSGSRHTQY
>TRBV29-1
SVEDLLLLTQY
>TRBV28
ASSIRTLPDTQY
>TRBV6-6
ASQGFQRESNEQF
>TRBV5-5
ASSLTGPLEAF
>TRBV18
ASSRPGLAGGTGELF
>TRBV7-9
ASSLASGPQNEKLF
>TRBV5-1
ASSSVAGQETQY
>TRBV27
ASSDTGLRGYT
>TRBV18
ASSPHSDNEQF
>TRBV5-4
ASSLRRANEQF
>TRBV10-3
AISDHGTGGASGELF
>TRBV7-8
ASSLSGPLRRVNEKLF
>TRBV4-2
ASSQTRTVGHEQF
>TRBV6-6
ASEDASGKETQY
>TRBV7-2
ASKGLIHYAYEQY
>TRBV6-1
ASTKQGDLYGYT
>TRBV29-1
SVDQRTNTGELF
>TRBV7-6
ASSLLGNGYT
>TRBV27
ASSLYFGTGGLANYGYT
>TRBV28
ASLQGGANVLT
>TRBV6-5
ASGQNYGYT
>TRBV28
ASSPRGYEQY
>TRBV30
AWRKIAGSTDTQY
>TRBV28
ASSLSSPVSYEQY
>TRBV6-1
ASSEGAGASYGYT
>TRBV27
ATWTGGVLGYT
>TRBV4-1
ASSRTGGNQPQH
>TRBV9
ASSVLGSGRGEQF
>TRBV28
ASSGAPTFEQY
>TRBV7-9
ASSSNLAGETQY